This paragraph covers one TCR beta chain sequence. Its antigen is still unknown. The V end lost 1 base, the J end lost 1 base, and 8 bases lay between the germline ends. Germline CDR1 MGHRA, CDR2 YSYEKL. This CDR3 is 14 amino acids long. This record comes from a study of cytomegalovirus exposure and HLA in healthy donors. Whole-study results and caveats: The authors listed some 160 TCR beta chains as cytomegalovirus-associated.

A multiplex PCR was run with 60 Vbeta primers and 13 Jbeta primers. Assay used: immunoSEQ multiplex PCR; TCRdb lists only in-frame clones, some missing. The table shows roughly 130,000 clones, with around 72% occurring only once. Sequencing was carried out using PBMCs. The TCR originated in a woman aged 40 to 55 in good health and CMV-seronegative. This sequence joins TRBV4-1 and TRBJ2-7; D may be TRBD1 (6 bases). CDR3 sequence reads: CASSQVGQSYEQYF. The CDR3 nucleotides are TGCGCCAGCAGCCAAGTCGGACAGTCCTACGAGCAGTACTTC.